This T cell receptor beta chain stems from a study of CD8 T cells in Susac syndrome. Reverse transcription of about 0.45 to 1 ug RNA was performed with random hexamers. TCRdb reprocessed the immunoSEQ multiplex PCR reads via MiXCR and lists one record per CDR3 protein. The repertoire includes about 190,000 distinct CDR3 sequences, about 94% of them detected once, and 0.1% sits in the top ten. CD8+ and CD4+ T cells circulating in blood were sequenced for TCR beta. Trimming stripped 5 bases from V and 6 bases from J, with 11 bases between. The CDR3 is 12 residues long. Germline V lookup: CDR1 SGHTA, CDR2 FQGNSA. Overall study findings and caveats: The study recognized that its TCR sequencing and HLA analysis covered a relatively small number of individuals.

A word on this clonotype: Its target is not known.

This TCR was sampled from a human donor in good health. The sample comprised CD4+ T cells from PBMCs. J is TRBJ2-7 and V is TRBV7-2; the D is unclear. CDR3 protein: CASSHSSSEQYF. CDR3 in DNA: TGTGCCAGCAGCCATTCGAGCTCCGAGCAGTACTTC. Full variable domain (rest looked up from reference TRBV7-2 and TRBJ2-7): GAGVSQSPSNKVTEKGKDVELRCDPISGHTALYWYRQSLGQGLEFLIYFQGNSAPDKSGLPSDRFSAERTGGSVSTLTIQRTQQEDSAVYLCASSHSSSEQYFGPGTRLTVT.